The next 31 T cell receptor beta chains were all read from a single sample in a study of graft-versus-host responses after intestinal transplantation. Their specific antigens are unknown. The repertoire was sequenced with immunoSEQ multiplex PCR; TCRdb's copy has only in-frame clones and lacks some. The sample has about 120,000 clones; roughly 95% are singletons. The sequencing used unstimulated CD8+ T cells sorted from spleen or lymph node cells, collected before intestinal transplant. Receptor source: a human donor who received an intestinal transplant.

V is TRBV7-9 and J is TRBJ2-7; D ambiguous. Germline CDR1 and CDR2: SEHNR and FQNEAQ (reference sequence). The germline V and J ends were trimmed by 1 base and 0 bases, with 7 bases remaining between them. CDR3 length: 14 residues. CDR3 protein: CASSLDPGSYEQYF. The CDR3 DNA reads TGTGCCAGCAGCTTAGATCCGGGCTCCTACGAGCAGTACTTC.

Worth noting for this clone: Relative to the germline gene, one junction end is altered; a read error may explain this. Other nucleotide sequences from this sample produce the same CDR3. This sequence joins TRBV27 and TRBJ1-1; 7 bases are shared with TRBD1. Germline V lookup: CDR1 MNHEY, CDR2 SMNVEV (reference sequence). The CDR3 has 12 amino acids. The CDR3, as DNA: TGTGCCATCAAACAGGGGAACACTGAGGCTTTCTTT. It is translated as CAIKQGNTEAFF.

The genes are TRBV7-8 and TRBJ1-1; unclear D gene. The length of the CDR3 is 16 residues. V lost 4 bases, J lost 0 bases, and 15 bases lay in between. CDR1 SGHVS and CDR2 FQNEAQ come from the germline V gene. The CDR3 spells CASSSGVGSMNTEAFF. CDR3 DNA: TGTGCCAGCAGCTCTGGGGTTGGATCAATGAACACTGAAGCTTTCTTT. The full variable domain, in which reference TRBV7-8 and TRBJ1-1 provide the parts outside the CDR3, is GAGVSQSPRYKVAKRGQDVALRCDPISGHVSLFWYQQALGQGPEFLTYFQNEAQLDKSGLPSDRFFAERPEGSVSTLKIQRTQQEDSAVYLCASSSGVGSMNTEAFFGQGTRLTVV.

The chain uses TRBV13 and TRBJ2-1; TRBD2 agrees at 7 bases. V lost 4 bases, J lost 10 bases, and 13 bases stayed unmatched. Germline V gene data show CDR1 as PRHDT and CDR2 as FYEKMQ (reference sequence). The CDR3 spans 15 residues. CDR3 protein: CASSSTASGTLEQFF. The CDR3 DNA sequence: TGTGCCAGCAGCTCTACGGCTAGCGGAACCTTAGAGCAGTTCTTC. The whole variable domain, filled in from reference TRBV13 and TRBJ2-1, reads AAGVIQSPRHLIKEKRETATLKCYPIPRHDTVYWYQQGPGQDPQFLISFYEKMQSDKGSIPDRFSAQQFSDYHSELNMSSLELGDSALYFCASSSTASGTLEQFFGPGTRLTVL.

The chain carries TRBV25-1 and TRBJ2-7; D may be TRBD1 or TRBD2 (6 bases each). The V end was cut by 3 bases, the J end by 3 bases, with 15 bases between. From germline, CDR1 is MGHDK and CDR2 SYGVNS. The CDR3 is 15 amino acids. CDR3 nucleotides: TGTGCCAGCAGTGACCGGGTGGGGGGCCTCTACGAGCAGTACTTC. Protein: CASSDRVGGLYEQYF.

This clone is a singleton in its sample. The J gene is TRBJ2-3, the V gene TRBV5-1; D is tentatively TRBD1 or TRBD2 (5 bases each). The CDR3 runs 15 residues. V shed 3 bases and J shed 2 bases, with 13 bases lying between them. Germline V gene sequence: CDR1 SGHRS, CDR2 YFSETQ. CDR3 in DNA: TGCGCCAGCAGCTCGTGGGGGTCCAACACAGATACGCAGTATTTT. Translation gives CASSSWGSNTDTQYF.

The genes are TRBV7-8 and TRBJ1-3; 9 bases line up with TRBD1. The CDR3 contains 16 residues. The V and J ends lost 2 bases and 3 bases, in that order; junction bases with no gene match: 5. The germline CDR1 and CDR2 sequences are SGHVS and FQNEAQ. CDR3 sequence reads: CASSLIQGAVGNTIYF. CDR3 bases: TGTGCCAGCAGCTTAATACAGGGGGCTGTTGGAAACACCATATATTTT.

This clone showed up just once. The CDR3 is CASSHTLSDRENQPQHF. The CDR3 nucleotides read TGCGCCAGCAGCCACACCCTATCGGACCGCGAGAATCAGCCCCAGCATTTT. The chain joins TRBV4-3 to TRBJ1-5; D uncertain. Trimming stripped 3 bases from V and 4 bases from J, with 19 bases between. The length of the CDR3 is 17 residues. Germline CDR1 LGHNA, CDR2 YSLEER.

In regard to this clone: Other nucleotide sequences from this sample produce the same CDR3. The chain uses TRBV9 and TRBJ2-1; TRBD2 matches at 10 bases. The CDR3 loop spans 16 amino acids. V lost 0 bases and J lost 3; bases outside the gene matches: 3. CDR1 and CDR2 from the germline V gene are SGDLS and YYNGEE. For the CDR3, the DNA is TGTGCCAGCAGCGTAGGGGCTAGCGGGAGCTACAATGAGCAGTTCTTC. This codes for CASSVGASGSYNEQFF.

The V call is TRBV29-1, the J call TRBJ2-1; 7 bases line up with TRBD2. This CDR3 has 14 amino acids. Germline lookup yields CDR1 SQVTM and CDR2 ANQGSEA. J gave up 0 bases and V 6 bases, and 5 bases lay outside the gene matches. The CDR3 loop reads CSVTSASSYNEQFF. CDR3 coding DNA: TGCAGCGTCACTAGCGCGAGCTCCTACAATGAGCAGTTCTTC.

This chain uses TRBV27 with TRBJ2-7; 9 bases are shared with TRBD1. Germline V gives CDR1 MNHEY, CDR2 SMNVEV (reference sequence). Germline trimming cut 4 bases from V and 4 bases from J; bases unmatched to any gene: 8. The CDR3 is 15 amino acids. CDR3 sequence: CASSSDRDRVYEQYF. CDR3 nucleotide sequence: TGTGCCAGCAGTTCCGACCGGGACAGGGTTTACGAGCAGTACTTC.

The genes are TRBV6-1 and TRBJ1-4; D remains ambiguous. Germline CDR1 and CDR2: MNHNS and SASEGT. The CDR3 consists of 15 residues. V gave up 3 bases and J gave up 5 bases, with 13 bases separating them. Here the CDR3 DNA reads TGTGCCAGCAGTGATTATGGCGGGGTAAATGAAAAACTGTTTTTT. This gives the protein CASSDYGGVNEKLFF.

The rearrangement links TRBV30 to TRBJ2-7; 7 bases map to TRBD2. This CDR3 is built from 13 residues. The V and J ends lost 4 bases and 3 bases, in that order; junction bases with no gene match: 6. Germline V gives CDR1 GTSNPN, CDR2 SVGIG (reference sequence). The CDR3 reads CAWNAGVHYEQYF. In DNA, the CDR3 is TGTGCCTGGAACGCGGGAGTCCACTACGAGCAGTACTTC.

The chain has TRBV28 and TRBJ1-2; D gene uncertain. CDR1 and CDR2 from the germline V gene are MDHEN and SYDVKM. The CDR3 length is 14 residues. V was clipped by 2 bases and J by 0 bases, with 7 bases between them. For the CDR3, the DNA is TGTGCCAGCAGTTTAGGGAGCACTAACTATGGCTACACCTTC. Translated: CASSLGSTNYGYTF.

V usage is TRBV18 and J usage is TRBJ2-5; the D is unclear. The V end lost 1 base, the J end lost 6 bases, and 3 bases lay between the germline ends. This CDR3 spans 11 amino acids. The germline V gene has CDR1 KGHSH and CDR2 LQKENI. The DNA for the CDR3 is TGTGCCAGCTCACCACTAAAGACCCAGTACTTC. Protein product: CASSPLKTQYF. The full variable domain, completed using reference TRBV18 and TRBJ2-5, is NAGVMQNPRHLVRRRGQEARLRCSPMKGHSHVYWYRQLPEEGLKFMVYLQKENIIDESGMPKERFSAEFPKEGPSILRIQQVVRGDSAAYFCASSPLKTQYFGPGTRLLVL.

This clone was seen more than once but under ten times. V usage is TRBV18 and J usage is TRBJ2-7; 8 bases are shared with TRBD2. Germline CDR1 KGHSH, CDR2 LQKENI. With V trimmed by 6 bases and J by 2 bases, 3 bases remained unmatched. The CDR3 sequence is 13 residues long. CDR3 protein: CASSTGGPYEQYF. The CDR3 DNA is TGTGCCAGCTCCACGGGGGGGCCCTACGAGCAGTACTTC.

The rearrangement links TRBV7-3 to TRBJ2-1; D might be TRBD2 (6 bases). Looked up from germline, CDR1 is SGHTA and CDR2 is FQGTGA. With 5 bases removed from V and 8 bases from J, the gap between germline ends came to 16 bases. This CDR3 contains 14 residues. The CDR3 loop reads CASSPAGSGDEQFF. As DNA, the CDR3 is TGTGCCAGCAGCCCTGCGGGGAGTGGTGATGAGCAGTTCTTC.

CDR3 nucleotide sequence: TGTGCCTGGAGTGTACGGGACCTTGGCTACGAGCAGTACTTC. It translates to CAWSVRDLGYEQYF. The chain recombines TRBV30 with TRBJ2-7; perhaps D is TRBD1 or TRBD2 (5 bases each). The CDR3 has 14 amino acids. Trimming stripped 0 bases from V and 3 bases from J, with 12 bases between. Germline assignment: CDR1 GTSNPN and CDR2 SVGIG (reference sequence).

The rearrangement uses TRBV6-1 and TRBJ2-7, with 8 bases identical to TRBD2. The junction had 5 bases not matched to a gene; V was cut back by 5 bases and J by 2 bases. The CDR3 sequence is 14 residues long. Germline CDR1 reads MNHNS; CDR2 reads SASEGT. CDR3: CASSFSGGTYEQYF. CDR3 nucleotides: TGTGCCAGCAGTTTCAGCGGGGGTACCTACGAGCAGTACTTC.

The chain has TRBV7-3 and TRBJ2-2; D is possibly TRBD1 (6 bases). CDR1 is SGHTA and CDR2 is FQGTGA in the germline V gene. Trimming left V 0 bases short and J 10 bases short, with 9 bases between. The CDR3 runs to 13 residues. The CDR3, as DNA: TGTGCCAGCAGCTTAACCTCAGGGGAGGAGCTGTTTTTT. It specifies CASSLTSGEELFF.

The chain recombines TRBV4-1 with TRBJ1-1, with 8 bases aligning to TRBD1. The CDR3 extends over 13 amino acids. V was clipped by 2 bases and J by 6 bases; unmatched bases: 2. The germline CDR1 and CDR2 sequences are MGHRA and YSYEKL. The CDR3 nucleotides read TGCGCCAGCAGCCAACAGGGGGCCCCTGAAGCTTTCTTT. Protein: CASSQQGAPEAFF.

The V call is TRBV4-1, the J call TRBJ2-3; 10 bases line up with TRBD2. Per the germline V gene, CDR1 is MGHRA and CDR2 is YSYEKL. J lost 0 bases, V lost 5 bases, and 5 bases had no gene match. This CDR3 is 16 amino acids long. The CDR3 loop is CASSSWTSGSTDTQYF. The CDR3 nucleotides read TGCGCCAGCAGCTCCTGGACTAGCGGTAGCACAGATACGCAGTATTTT.

V is TRBV4-1 and J is TRBJ2-7; 8 positions agree with TRBD1. Germline V gene data show CDR1 as MGHRA and CDR2 as YSYEKL. V lost 0 bases and J lost 2; bases outside the gene matches: 3. The CDR3 totals 15 residues. In DNA form, the CDR3 reads TGCGCCAGCAGCCAAGACCGGGACAGGCCCTACGAGCAGTACTTC. Residues: CASSQDRDRPYEQYF.

V and J are TRBV28 and TRBJ1-2; D ambiguous. The ends were cut back, 7 bases at V and 0 bases at J, with 12 bases in the middle. The CDR3 is 14 amino acids. Germline CDR1 is MDHEN and CDR2 is SYDVKM. In DNA, the CDR3 is TGTGCCAGCACCCTACCGGGGACTAACTATGGCTACACCTTC. Translated: CASTLPGTNYGYTF.

The chain joins TRBV10-3 to TRBJ2-5; no clear D. Germline-derived CDR1 and CDR2 are ENHRY and SYGVKD. The CDR3 is made up of 12 amino acids. Trimming left V 4 bases short and J 3 bases short, with 6 bases between. CDR3 nucleotides: TGTGCCATCAGTGGGGAAGAAGAGACCCAGTACTTC. Translated, it gives CAISGEEETQYF.

The rearrangement joins TRBV19 to TRBJ1-6; no firm D call. Trimming took 7 bases from V and 10 from J, leaving 17 bases between them. The V gene's germline CDR1 is LNHDA and CDR2 SQIVND (reference sequence). The CDR3 loop spans 14 amino acids. The CDR3: CASTKWRGRSPLHF. The CDR3, as DNA: TGTGCCAGTACCAAATGGCGTGGTCGGTCACCCCTCCACTTT.

This clone was counted once. This chain links TRBV10-3 with TRBJ1-1; no reliable D call. Germline values: CDR1 ENHRY, CDR2 SYGVKD. Trimming cost V 0 bases and J 1 base, with 6 bases left between them. The CDR3 contains 14 residues. The CDR3 reads CAISESPGNTEAFF. The CDR3, as DNA: TGTGCCATCAGTGAGTCGCCGGGGAACACTGAAGCTTTCTTT.

The V gene is TRBV9, the J gene TRBJ2-5, with D perhaps matching TRBD1 (5 bases). The DNA end favors TRBJ2-7, so the J call may be wrong. The CDR3 spans 13 residues. In germline, CDR1 is SGDLS, CDR2 YYNGEE. The CDR3 bases are TGTGCCAGCAGCCCAGTTGGGGCGTACGAGCAGTACTTC. This encodes CASSPVGAYEQYF.

The gene calls are TRBV6-5 and TRBJ2-7, with 8 bases aligning to TRBD2. The CDR3 sequence is 14 residues long. Germline V gene lookup returns CDR1 MNHEY and CDR2 SVGAGI. The J segment lost 2 bases and the V segment lost 2 bases, leaving 2 bases of the junction unmatched. For the CDR3, the DNA is TGTGCCAGCAGTTACCTAGCGGGTACCTACGAGCAGTACTTC. Translation gives CASSYLAGTYEQYF.

This rearrangement joins TRBV7-7 to TRBJ2-2; 12 positions agree with TRBD2. V lost 2 bases to trimming and J lost 5 bases; unmatched junction nucleotides: 3. The CDR3 is 16 amino acids. Germline CDR1 and CDR2: SSHAT and FNYEAQ (reference sequence). CDR3 nucleotides: TGTGCCAGCAGCTTATACGGGACTAGCGGGACCGGGGAGCTGTTTTTT. Translating it yields CASSLYGTSGTGELFF. The variable domain in full, with the rest retrieved from reference TRBV7-7 and TRBJ2-2, is GAGVSQSPRYKVTKRGQDVTLRCDPISSHATLYWYQQALGQGPEFLTYFNYEAQPDKSGLPSDRFSAERPEGSISTLTIQRTEQRDSAMYRCASSLYGTSGTGELFFGEGSRLTVL.

V usage is TRBV6-5 and J usage is TRBJ2-1; TRBD1 agrees at 8 bases. This CDR3 is built from 14 residues. V shed 7 bases, J shed 5 bases, and the junction held 7 bases outside the gene matches. Germline values: CDR1 MNHEY, CDR2 SVGAGI. The CDR3 DNA is TGTGCCAGCAAGACAGGGGCGGGTAACAATGAGCAGTTCTTC. This encodes CASKTGAGNNEQFF.